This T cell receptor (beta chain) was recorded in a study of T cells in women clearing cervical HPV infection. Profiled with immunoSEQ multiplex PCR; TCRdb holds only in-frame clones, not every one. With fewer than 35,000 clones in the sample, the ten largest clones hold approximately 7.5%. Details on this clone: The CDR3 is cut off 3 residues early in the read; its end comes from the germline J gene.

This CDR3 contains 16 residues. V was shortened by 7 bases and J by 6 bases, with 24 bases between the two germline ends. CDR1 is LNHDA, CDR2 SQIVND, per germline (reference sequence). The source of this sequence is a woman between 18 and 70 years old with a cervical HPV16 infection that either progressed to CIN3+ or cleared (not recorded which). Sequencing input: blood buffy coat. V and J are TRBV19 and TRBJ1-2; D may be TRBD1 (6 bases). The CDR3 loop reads CASNDPQGYGVDGYTF. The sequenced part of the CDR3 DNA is TGTGCCAGTAACGACCCACAGGGATACGGCGTGGATGGC.